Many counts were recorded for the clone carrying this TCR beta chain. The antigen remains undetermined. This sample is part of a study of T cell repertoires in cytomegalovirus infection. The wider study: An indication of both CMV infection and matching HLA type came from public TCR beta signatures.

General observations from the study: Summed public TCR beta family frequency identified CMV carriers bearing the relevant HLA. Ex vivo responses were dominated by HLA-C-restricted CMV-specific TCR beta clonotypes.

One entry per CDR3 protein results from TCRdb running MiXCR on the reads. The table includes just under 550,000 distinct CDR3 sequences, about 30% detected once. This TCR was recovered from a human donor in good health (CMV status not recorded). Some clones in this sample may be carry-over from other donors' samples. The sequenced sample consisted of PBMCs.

In DNA form, the CDR3 reads TGTGCCAGCAGCCCACTGCCAAGGACTAGCTCCTACAATGAGCAGTTCTTC. It translates to CASSPLPRTSSYNEQFF. The J gene is TRBJ2-1, the V gene TRBV7-8; 7 bases line up with TRBD2. This CDR3 region has 17 residues. Germline V lookup: CDR1 SGHVS, CDR2 FQNEAQ. J was trimmed by 0 bases and V by 5 bases; bases with no gene match: 10.